These 24 T cell receptor beta chains share one sample of origin, sequenced in a study of a mutant IDH1 vaccine in newly diagnosed glioma. These receptors' antigens are unknown. TCRdb's copy holds only in-frame clones and misses some; the assay was immunoSEQ multiplex PCR. The sample shows tens of thousands of clones, approximately 80% of them seen only once. The time point: week 11, during vaccination. Vaccinated patients received 300 ug of mutant IDH1 20-mer peptide per dose, with topical imiquimod. The specimen was PBMCs, collected from a glioma patient whose treatment included an IDH1 peptide vaccine. These receptors originate from a man aged 45 to 65 with glioma.

The genes are TRBV6-6 and TRBJ1-1; perhaps TRBD1 as D (5 bases). The length of the CDR3 is 12 residues. V dropped 7 bases and J dropped 5 bases, with 11 bases sitting between them. Germline V gene data show CDR1 as MNHNY and CDR2 as SVGAGI (reference sequence). CDR3 sequence reads: CASTTGGTEAFF. The DNA of the CDR3 is TGTGCCAGCACCACGGGGGGGACTGAAGCTTTCTTT.

This chain connects TRBV4-2 to TRBJ1-4; D not resolved. The CDR3 length is 13 residues. The V end was cut by 1 base, the J end by 8 bases, with 8 bases between. The germline V gene encodes CDR1 LGHNA and CDR2 YNFKEQ. The CDR3 DNA follows: TGTGCCAGCAGCCAAGGGGAGCTGGAAAAACTGTTTTTT. It yields the protein CASSQGELEKLFF.

This chain links TRBV2 with TRBJ2-3; D not resolved. The CDR3 extends over 13 amino acids. Germline-derived CDR1 and CDR2 are SNHLY and FYNNEI. Trimming shortened V by 4 bases and J by 4 bases, and 9 bases separated the two germline ends. The chain's CDR3 is CASSVELSDTQYF. The CDR3 DNA follows: TGTGCCAGCAGTGTTGAACTTTCAGATACGCAGTATTTT.

The chain is built from TRBV9 and TRBJ2-2; D may be TRBD1 or TRBD2 (6 bases each). Germline V gives CDR1 SGDLS, CDR2 YYNGEE. There are 15 residues in the CDR3. The V and J ends lost 0 bases and 7 bases respectively, with 13 bases between them. The CDR3 region has the DNA TGTGCCAGCAGCGTAGAGGCCGGGGGACACGGGGAGCTGTTTTTT. Its translation is CASSVEAGGHGELFF.

The chain recombines TRBV30 with TRBJ1-3, with a possible D match to TRBD1 (6 bases). From germline, CDR1 is GTSNPN and CDR2 SVGIG (reference sequence). V lost 3 bases to trimming and J lost 0 bases, with 18 bases between them. CDR3 length equals 17 residues. CDR3 nucleotides: TGTGCCTGGAGGACTAAACGATCGGACAGCTCTGGAAACACCATATATTTT. Protein sequence: CAWRTKRSDSSGNTIYF.

CDR3 sequence: CASSSGNRAFF. CDR3 DNA: TGTGCCAGCAGCTCTGGGAATCGAGCTTTCTTT. This chain joins TRBV11-3 and TRBJ1-1; D gene unclear. V gave up 4 bases and J gave up 10 bases, with 10 bases separating them. This CDR3 is built from 11 residues. From germline, CDR1 is SGHNT and CDR2 YENEEA. The variable domain in full, completed from reference TRBV11-3 and TRBJ1-1, reads EAGVVQSPRYKIIEKKQPVAFWCNPISGHNTLYWYLQNLGQGPELLIRYENEEAVDDSQLPKDRFSAERLKGVDSTLKIQPAELGDSAVYLCASSSGNRAFFGQGTRLTVV.

This clone was seen a handful of times. This chain joins TRBV15 and TRBJ2-2; the D is unclear. Germline CDR1 LNHNV, CDR2 YYDKDF (reference sequence). V was shortened by 3 bases and J by 3 bases, with 2 bases between the two germline ends. CDR3 length equals 12 residues. The chain's CDR3 is CATSSDTGELFF. The CDR3 DNA reads TGTGCCACCAGCAGTGACACCGGGGAGCTGTTTTTT.

The chain links TRBV6-5 to TRBJ1-5; D remains ambiguous. Trimming took off 2 bases at V and 4 bases at J, with 6 bases between the two ends. The CDR3 is 13 residues long. The germline CDR1 and CDR2 sequences are MNHEY and SVGAGI. CDR3 residues: CASSYGPNQPQHF. Here the CDR3 DNA reads TGTGCCAGCAGTTACGGTCCGAATCAGCCCCAGCATTTT.

The chain is built from TRBV7-3 and TRBJ1-1; TRBD1 might be the D (5 bases). V was clipped by 4 bases and J by 3 bases, with 9 bases between them. The CDR3 spans 13 residues. CDR1 and CDR2 (germline): SGHTA, FQGTGA. The DNA for the CDR3 is TGTGCCAGCAGCTCACGGGGGGACACTGAAGCTTTCTTT. Translation gives CASSSRGDTEAFF.

The V and J genes are TRBV9 and TRBJ2-5; no reliable D call. Trimming removed 3 bases from V and 3 bases from J, with 12 bases in between. The CDR3 runs to 14 residues. CDR1 and CDR2 (germline): SGDLS, YYNGEE. CDR3 sequence: CASSEFDDKETQYF. The CDR3 bases are TGTGCCAGCAGCGAATTCGACGATAAAGAGACCCAGTACTTC.

The gene calls are TRBV5-1 and TRBJ2-2; D is possibly TRBD2 (6 bases). Looked up from germline, CDR1 is SGHRS and CDR2 is YFSETQ. This CDR3 region has 15 residues. V dropped 4 bases and J dropped 5 bases, with 15 bases sitting between them. CDR3: CASSQRVPGTGELFF. The CDR3 DNA follows: TGCGCCAGCAGCCAGCGGGTCCCGGGAACCGGGGAGCTGTTTTTT.

The chain couples TRBV4-1 to TRBJ2-5, with TRBD2 identical over 12 bases. J gave up 1 base and V 4 bases, and 7 bases lay outside the gene matches. Germline CDR1 MGHRA, CDR2 YSYEKL. The CDR3 runs 17 residues. The CDR3 coding sequence is TGCGCCAGCAGCCGGACTAGCGGGGTCACCCGCCAAGAGACCCAGTACTTC. It codes for CASSRTSGVTRQETQYF.

The chain carries TRBV19 and TRBJ1-1; D may be TRBD1 (6 bases). Looked up from germline, CDR1 is LNHDA and CDR2 is SQIVND (reference sequence). CDR3 length equals 13 residues. V was shortened by 8 bases and J by 6 bases, with 16 bases between the two germline ends. CDR3 protein: CASWKQGSPEAFF. CDR3 nucleotides: TGTGCCAGTTGGAAACAGGGATCCCCTGAAGCTTTCTTT.

This sequence joins TRBV6-6 and TRBJ1-2, with D tentatively TRBD1 (6 bases). CDR1 and CDR2 (germline): MNHNY, SVGAGI (reference sequence). The CDR3 spans 14 residues. The V and J ends lost 4 bases and 1 base respectively, with 10 bases between them. The chain's CDR3 is CASSSPQGNYGYTF. The CDR3, as DNA: TGTGCCAGCAGTTCCCCACAGGGTAACTATGGCTACACCTTC.

The J gene is TRBJ1-4, the V gene TRBV7-2; 10 bases line up with TRBD1. Germline-derived CDR1 and CDR2 are SGHTA and FQGNSA. This CDR3 is 15 amino acids long. The junction had 3 bases not matched to a gene; V was cut back by 4 bases and J by 4 bases. The chain's CDR3 is CASSYGTGVNEKLFF. In nucleotides, the CDR3 is TGTGCCAGCAGCTACGGGACAGGGGTTAATGAAAAACTGTTTTTT.

This sequence joins TRBV6-5 and TRBJ2-5, with 10 bases identical to TRBD2. Germline-derived CDR1 and CDR2 are MNHEY and SVGAGI. The CDR3 is made up of 15 amino acids. Trimming at V came to 10 bases and at J to 2 bases, leaving 10 bases not matched to a gene. The CDR3 region has the DNA TGTGCCACCAGGGGCCTAGCGGGAGATCAAGAGACCCAGTACTTC. As protein: CATRGLAGDQETQYF.

This clone was observed a few times. CDR3 coding DNA: TGTGCCAGCAGCCTTAGCGGGGGGTCCTACGAGCAGTACTTC. Its protein product is CASSLSGGSYEQYF. The gene calls are TRBV5-4 and TRBJ2-7, with 10 bases matching TRBD2. The CDR3 extends over 14 amino acids. Germline lookup yields CDR1 SGHNT and CDR2 YYREEE (reference sequence). V lost 4 bases to trimming and J lost 1 base; unmatched junction nucleotides: 2.

The J gene is TRBJ1-3, the V gene TRBV7-2, with D maybe TRBD1 (6 bases). The CDR3 spans 15 residues. Germline CDR1 and CDR2: SGHTA and FQGNSA. V was clipped by 3 bases and J by 1 base, with 10 bases between them. The CDR3 is CASSFQQGSGNTIYF. CDR3 bases: TGTGCCAGCAGCTTTCAACAGGGTTCTGGAAACACCATATATTTT.

The chain is built from TRBV30 and TRBJ2-4, with 8 bases aligning to TRBD2. Germline-derived CDR1 and CDR2 are GTSNPN and SVGIG (reference sequence). J lost 8 bases, V lost 3 bases, and 9 bases had no gene match. The CDR3 is 14 residues long. The CDR3 nucleotides read TGTGCCTGGAGCCCGGGACTAGGCCTAGACATTCAGTACTTC. Its translation is CAWSPGLGLDIQYF. Combining the CDR3 with reference TRBV30 and TRBJ2-4 gives the whole variable domain SQTIHQWPATLVQPVGSPLSLECTVEGTSNPNLYWYRQAAGRGLQLLFYSVGIGQISSEVPQNLSASRPQDRQFILSSKKLLLSDSGFYLCAWSPGLGLDIQYFGAGTRLSVL.

This chain uses TRBV4-1 with TRBJ2-3; D possibly corresponds to TRBD1 (5 bases). V was shortened by 0 bases and J by 0 bases, with 7 bases between the two germline ends. Germline lookup yields CDR1 MGHRA and CDR2 YSYEKL. CDR3 length equals 15 residues. In DNA, the CDR3 is TGCGCCAGCAGCCAAGAAGCAGGGAGCACAGATACGCAGTATTTT. It is translated as CASSQEAGSTDTQYF.

The chain recombines TRBV7-2 with TRBJ1-2; D perhaps matches TRBD1 (6 bases). The length of the CDR3 is 16 residues. Trimming shortened V by 1 base and J by 1 base, and 13 bases separated the two germline ends. Germline assignment: CDR1 SGHTA and CDR2 FQGNSA. The CDR3 nucleotides are TGTGCCAGCAGCTTAGTTGGCAGGGGTCATAACTATGGCTACACCTTC. Translation gives CASSLVGRGHNYGYTF.

This clone is a singleton in its sample. The V and J genes are TRBV7-2 and TRBJ2-5, with no clear D. V was cut by 4 bases and J by 2 bases, with 8 bases left in between. CDR1 and CDR2 from the germline V gene are SGHTA and FQGNSA. The CDR3 runs 13 residues. CDR3 loop: CASSSPSQETQYF. CDR3 in DNA: TGTGCCAGCAGCTCGCCTTCACAAGAGACCCAGTACTTC.

The rearrangement joins TRBV30 to TRBJ1-1, with a weak D call TRBD1 (5 bases). The CDR3 sequence is 12 residues long. The germline CDR1 and CDR2 sequences are GTSNPN and SVGIG (reference sequence). V shed 5 bases and J shed 5 bases, with 12 bases lying between them. CDR3 DNA sequence: TGTGCCTGGGCCAGGGAGGCTACTGAAGCTTTCTTT. Translated, it gives CAWAREATEAFF.

The chain combines TRBV2 with TRBJ2-1, with D possibly being TRBD1 (5 bases). This CDR3 contains 13 residues. CDR1 and CDR2 from the germline V gene are SNHLY and FYNNEI. Trimming took 0 bases from V and 8 from J, leaving 8 bases between them. CDR3 amino acids: CASSEALGDEQFF. In DNA, the CDR3 is TGTGCCAGCAGTGAAGCTTTAGGGGATGAGCAGTTCTTC.